This is a list of T cell receptor beta chains from one sample in a study of memory CD4+ T cells and cytomegalovirus serostatus. Sequencing used immunoSEQ multiplex PCR; TCRdb keeps in-frame clones, though not all of them. The table has about 43,000 clones, around four fifths seen once. Sequenced sample: memory CD4+ T cells from blood. These receptors came from an adult in good health and CMV-seronegative. The CDR3 runs from the conserved cysteine through the conserved F or W. The D gene is left open where the match is weak. For some rows the clone size is stated as once, few or many, or as a class when expanded; others skip it.

NA	TRBD1	TRBJ2-7	TRBV27	CASSFRGTGEQYF	TGTGCCAGCAGTTTTCGCGGGACAGGGGAGCAGTACTTC
NA	TRBD1	TRBJ1-5	TRBV19	CASRFDRGGNQPQHF	TGTGCCAGTAGATTTGACAGGGGAGGCAATCAGCCCCAGCATTTT
once	NA	TRBJ1-3	TRBV5-5	CASSLVAGSGNTIYF	TGTGCCAGCAGCTTGGTCGCAGGGTCTGGAAACACCATATATTTT
once	TRBD2	TRBJ2-5	TRBV5-6	CASSFRASGFLQETQYF	TGTGCCAGCAGCTTTCGGGCTAGCGGCTTCTTACAAGAGACCCAGTACTTC
NA	TRBD1	TRBJ1-1	TRBV9	CASSRQGMGNTEAFF	TGTGCCAGCAGCCGACAGGGAATGGGGAACACTGAAGCTTTCTTT
NA	NA	TRBJ2-7	TRBV6-5	CASSTGKTYEQYF	TGTGCCAGCAGTACAGGGAAGACCTACGAGCAGTACTTC
NA	NA	TRBJ1-2	TRBV7-9	CASSLERGGYTF	TGTGCCAGCAGCTTAGAACGAGGTGGCTACACCTTC
NA	TRBD1	TRBJ1-2	TRBV7-2	CASSQQGARGYTF	TGTGCCAGCAGCCAACAGGGGGCGCGAGGCTACACCTTC
NA	TRBD1	TRBJ1-6	TRBV5-1	CASSGDRGPPLHF	TGCGCCAGCAGCGGAGACAGGGGTCCACCCCTCCACTTT
NA	NA	TRBJ2-7	TRBV19	CASKVAVSSYEQYF	TGTGCCAGTAAAGTTGCGGTAAGCTCCTACGAGCAGTACTTC
once	NA	TRBJ1-3	TRBV14	CASTGTPPSGNTIYF	TGTGCCAGCACCGGGACACCACCCTCTGGAAACACCATATATTTT
few	TRBD1	TRBJ1-5	TRBV15	CATSRPGQVQHF	TGTGCCACCAGCAGACCGGGACAGGTCCAGCATTTT
NA	TRBD1	TRBJ1-2	TRBV5-1	CASSLARGYGYTF	TGCGCCAGCAGCTTGGCCAGGGGGTACGGCTACACCTTC
NA	TRBD1	TRBJ1-6	TRBV5-1	CASSSGTGANSPLHF	TGCGCCAGCAGCTCCGGGACAGGGGCTAATTCACCCCTCCACTTT
NA	TRBD2	TRBJ2-2	TRBV5-6	CASSLLGTSGVDTGELFF	TGTGCCAGCAGCTTGCTTGGGACTAGCGGGGTGGACACCGGGGAGCTGTTTTTT
NA	TRBD1	TRBJ1-1	TRBV4-3	CASSQGTGGLNTEAFF	TGCGCCAGCAGCCAGGGGACAGGGGGCCTGAACACTGAAGCTTTCTTT
NA	NA	TRBJ1-1	TRBV7-9	CASSFAGHMNTEAFF	TGTGCCAGCAGCTTCGCGGGACACATGAACACTGAAGCTTTCTTT
NA	NA	TRBJ1-1	TRBV2	CASSEDSPGMNTEAFF	TGTGCCAGCAGTGAAGACAGCCCGGGCATGAACACTGAAGCTTTCTTT
NA	NA	TRBJ1-1	TRBV10-3	CAIRATVMNTEAFF	TGTGCCATCAGGGCGACAGTTATGAACACTGAAGCTTTCTTT
few	NA	TRBJ2-7	TRBV6-6	CASSSAAGWNEQYF	TGTGCCAGCAGTTCGGCGGCGGGGTGGAACGAGCAGTACTTC
NA	NA	TRBJ2-5	TRBV18	CASSMETQYF	TGTGCCAGCTCGATGGAGACCCAGTACTTC
few	TRBD1	TRBJ1-4	TRBV19	CASSSLDRRKLFF	TGTGCCAGTAGTTCCTTGGACAGGCGAAAACTGTTTTTT
NA	NA	TRBJ2-2	TRBV11-3	CASSYGHNTGELFF	TGTGCCAGCAGTTACGGACACAACACCGGGGAGCTGTTTTTT
NA	TRBD1	TRBJ2-3	TRBV4-3	CASSHRGQGTDTQYF	TGCGCCAGCAGCCATCGGGGACAGGGCACAGATACGCAGTATTTT
NA	NA	TRBJ2-3	TRBV15	CATSRGASTDTQYF	TGTGCCACCAGTCGCGGGGCTAGCACAGATACGCAGTATTTT
NA	NA	TRBJ1-2	TRBV5-6	CASAPGAFGYGYTF	TGTGCCAGCGCGCCAGGGGCGTTTGGCTATGGCTACACCTTC
NA	TRBD1	TRBJ1-2	TRBV14	CASSPRTGFNYGYTF	TGTGCCAGCAGCCCCCGGACAGGGTTCAACTATGGCTACACCTTC
NA	TRBD2	TRBJ2-5	TRBV7-3	CASSLNAAGGQETQYF	TGTGCCAGCAGCTTAAACGCGGCGGGGGGCCAAGAGACCCAGTACTTC
NA	TRBD1	TRBJ1-6	TRBV6-1	CASDRAHNSPLHF	TGTGCCAGCGACAGGGCTCATAATTCACCCCTCCACTTT
NA	TRBD1	TRBJ1-4	TRBV28	CASSPSPQGKLFF	TGTGCCAGCAGCCCAAGCCCACAGGGGAAACTGTTTTTT
few	NA	TRBJ1-5	TRBV9	CASSSGTADNQPQHF	TGTGCCAGCAGCTCCGGGACGGCTGACAATCAGCCCCAGCATTTT
NA	NA	TRBJ2-7	TRBV4-2	CASSTSSSYEQYF	TGTGCCAGCTCTACCTCTAGCTCCTACGAGCAGTACTTC
NA	NA	TRBJ2-5	TRBV18	CASSPRGAKGETQYF	TGTGCCAGCTCACCAAGAGGGGCGAAAGGGGAGACCCAGTACTTC
NA	TRBD1	TRBJ2-1	TRBV23-1	CASSQSGYRGLSNSYNEQFF	TGCGCCAGCAGTCAATCTGGGTACAGGGGGCTATCTAACTCCTACAATGAGCAGTTCTTC
NA	TRBD2	TRBJ2-7	TRBV5-1	CASSLELAVIYEQYF	TGCGCCAGCAGCTTGGAGCTAGCGGTTATCTACGAGCAGTACTTC
NA	NA	TRBJ1-6	TRBV6-5	CASSRQNSPLHF	TGTGCCAGCAGCCGACAGAATTCACCCCTCCACTTT
NA	NA	TRBJ1-1	TRBV19	CASIGISWTEAFF	TGTGCCAGTATAGGGATCTCGTGGACTGAAGCTTTCTTT
NA	NA	TRBJ1-2	TRBV30	CAWSVPIPGFSYGYTF	TGTGCCTGGAGTGTACCCATTCCGGGATTCAGCTATGGCTACACCTTC
NA	NA	TRBJ2-2	TRBV6-5	CASSPGTGTRLGLFF	TGTGCCAGCTCCCCAGGCACAGGGACCCGACTGGGGCTGTTTTTT
medium-sized	NA	TRBJ1-1	TRBV4-1	CASSQVDLTSYTEAFF	TGCGCCAGCAGCCAAGTAGACCTAACGTCGTACACTGAAGCTTTCTTT
once	TRBD1	TRBJ1-4	TRBV6-1	CASSVRGRLEEKLFF	TGTGCCAGCAGTGTCAGGGGGCGTCTAGAGGAAAAACTGTTTTTT
NA	NA	TRBJ1-1	TRBV7-3	CASSSDPSGTEAFF	TGTGCCAGCAGCTCTGATCCCTCGGGCACTGAAGCTTTCTTT
many	NA	TRBJ1-6	TRBV11-1	CASSVLQGQSPLHF	TGTGCCAGCAGCGTTCTGCAGGGCCAATCACCCCTCCACTTT
NA	TRBD1	TRBJ1-6	TRBV25-1	CASIASKTGSFHF	TGTGCCAGCATTGCCTCGAAGACAGGGTCATTCCACTTT
NA	NA	TRBJ1-5	TRBV7-9	CASSLATDQPQHF	TGTGCCAGCAGCTTAGCCACGGATCAGCCCCAGCATTTT
few	NA	TRBJ1-1	TRBV7-9	CASSDNTEAFF	TGTGCCAGCAGTGATAACACTGAAGCTTTCTTT
NA	NA	TRBJ2-2	TRBV5-1	CASSLNTGQTGELFF	TGCGCCAGCAGCCTAAATACAGGGCAAACCGGGGAGCTGTTTTTT
NA	TRBD2	TRBJ2-5	TRBV7-3	CASSLSGGETQYF	TGTGCCAGCAGCTTAAGCGGGGGGGAGACCCAGTACTTC
NA	TRBD2	TRBJ2-1	TRBV7-2	CASSLAAGLAGSNEQFF	TGTGCCAGCAGCTTAGCCGCCGGACTAGCGGGATCCAATGAGCAGTTCTTC
NA	TRBD1	TRBJ1-6	TRBV2	CASSVRRDRGYSPLHF	TGTGCCAGCAGTGTCCGGCGGGACAGGGGATATTCACCCCTCCACTTT
NA	TRBD1	TRBJ1-2	TRBV2	CASSGDRGYYGYTF	TGTGCCAGCAGTGGGGACAGGGGGTACTATGGCTACACCTTC
NA	NA	TRBJ1-5	TRBV6-1	CASSELNLSNQPQHF	TGTGCCAGCAGTGAACTGAACCTTAGCAATCAGCCCCAGCATTTT
few	NA	TRBJ1-1	TRBV6-1	CATTPNTEAFF	TGTGCCACGACTCCGAACACTGAAGCTTTCTTT
NA	NA	TRBJ1-4	TRBV2	CASKTTNEKLFF	TGTGCCAGCAAGACAACTAATGAAAAACTGTTTTTT